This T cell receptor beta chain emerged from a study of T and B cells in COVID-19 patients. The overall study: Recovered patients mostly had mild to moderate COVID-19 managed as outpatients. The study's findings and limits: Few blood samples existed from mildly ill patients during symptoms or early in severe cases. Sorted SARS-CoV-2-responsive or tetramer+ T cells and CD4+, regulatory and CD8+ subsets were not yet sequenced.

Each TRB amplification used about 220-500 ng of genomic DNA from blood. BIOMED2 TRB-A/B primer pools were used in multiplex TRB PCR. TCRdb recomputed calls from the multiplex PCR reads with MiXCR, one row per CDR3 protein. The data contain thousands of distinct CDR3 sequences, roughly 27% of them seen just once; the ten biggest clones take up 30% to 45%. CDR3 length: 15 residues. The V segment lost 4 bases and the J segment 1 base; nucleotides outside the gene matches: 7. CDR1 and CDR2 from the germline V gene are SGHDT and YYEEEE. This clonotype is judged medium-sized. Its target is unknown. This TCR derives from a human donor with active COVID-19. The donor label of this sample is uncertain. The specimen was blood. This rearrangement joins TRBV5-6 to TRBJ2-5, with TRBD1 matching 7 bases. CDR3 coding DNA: TGTGCCAGCAGCGAACTGGACAGGTTCCAAGAGACCCAGTACTTC. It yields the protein CASSELDRFQETQYF.